This is a list of T cell receptor beta chains from one sample in a study of cytomegalovirus exposure and HLA in healthy donors. This table comes from immunoSEQ multiplex PCR, and its TCRdb copy is limited to in-frame clones, with some not included. The repertoire consists of approximately 67,000 clones, with 80% to 90% occurring once and the leading ten covering about 12%. Sequenced input: PBMCs. All receptors come from a woman in her twenties or thirties in good health and CMV-seropositive. Each CDR3 is given with its conserved first and last residue. A D gene is named only where the DNA matches it firmly. Clone size is shown for a subset of rows, as once, few, many or a class of expanded clone.

CDR3nt,CDR3aa,abundance,d_gene,v_gene,j_gene
TGCGCCAGCAGCCCGGGAACCCTTCCCTACGAGCAGTACTTC,CASSPGTLPYEQYF,NA,NA,TRBV5-1,TRBJ2-7
TGTGCCAGCAGTCGGGGTAGCGGGAGGCCCTACGAGCAGTACTTC,CASSRGSGRPYEQYF,once,TRBD2,TRBV27,TRBJ2-7
TGTGCCAGCAGCTTTGGAGGCCCGAACACTGAAGCTTTCTTT,CASSFGGPNTEAFF,NA,NA,TRBV11-2,TRBJ1-1
TGTGCCAGTTGGGACAGTCCCTACGAGCAGTACTTC,CASWDSPYEQYF,NA,TRBD1,TRBV27,TRBJ2-7
TGCAGCGCCGGTCCCGGGACAGGCGACTCTGGGGCCAACGTCCTGACTTTC,CSAGPGTGDSGANVLTF,NA,TRBD1,TRBV29-1,TRBJ2-6
TGTGCCAGCAGTGATAAAGGGGCGGCCAAAAACATTCAGTACTTC,CASSDKGAAKNIQYF,NA,NA,TRBV6-1,TRBJ2-4
TGTGCCAGCAGCCCGACAGGGACGACCTACGAGCAGTACTTC,CASSPTGTTYEQYF,few,TRBD1,TRBV6-5,TRBJ2-7
TGTGCCAGCACCAAGGGGCATAGCGGGAGGTCGGAAGAGCAGTACTTC,CASTKGHSGRSEEQYF,few,TRBD2,TRBV5-4,TRBJ2-7
TGTGCCAGCAGTGGACTAGCGGCCTCCTACGAGCAGTACTTC,CASSGLAASYEQYF,NA,TRBD2,TRBV25-1,TRBJ2-7
TGTGCCAGCAGTTTTTCAGGGGCGGGTGGCTACACCTTC,CASSFSGAGGYTF,once,NA,TRBV27,TRBJ1-2
TGTGCCAGCAGCTCGACAGGGGGGGAGACCCAGTACTTC,CASSSTGGETQYF,NA,TRBD1,TRBV7-3,TRBJ2-5
TGTGCCAGTAGTCACCAACAGGGGGCTAGCTCAGATACGCAGTATTTT,CASSHQQGASSDTQYF,NA,TRBD1,TRBV19,TRBJ2-3
TGTGCCAGCAGGCCGGGGGACAGGGTAGTCGGGGAGCTGTTTTTT,CASRPGDRVVGELFF,NA,TRBD1,TRBV6-5,TRBJ2-2
TGTGCCACCAGCAGAACTAGCGCCCAAGAGACCCAGTACTTC,CATSRTSAQETQYF,NA,TRBD2,TRBV15,TRBJ2-5
TGTGCCAGCAGTGCCTATGGGACTCGGGAGCAGTTCTTC,CASSAYGTREQFF,NA,NA,TRBV6-4,TRBJ2-1
TGCGCCAGCAGCTTGTTTAGGGGCGGATCCTCCTACGAGCAGTACTTC,CASSLFRGGSSYEQYF,NA,NA,TRBV5-1,TRBJ2-7
TGTGCCAGCAGTCCCGGGACTAGCGGGGAAGATACGCAGTATTTT,CASSPGTSGEDTQYF,NA,TRBD2,TRBV2,TRBJ2-3
TGTGCCAGCAGCTCCCTCCGGGGGGGAACCGGGGAGCTGTTTTTT,CASSSLRGGTGELFF,NA,TRBD2,TRBV7-3,TRBJ2-2
TGTGCCAGCAGAAGTGGACTAGCGGGAGTAAGACGGAACACCGGGGAGCTGTTTTTT,CASRSGLAGVRRNTGELFF,NA,TRBD2,TRBV11-2,TRBJ2-2
TGCGCCAGCAGCACGGACAGGGGAACAGTGGGCAATGAGCAGTTCTTC,CASSTDRGTVGNEQFF,NA,TRBD1,TRBV5-1,TRBJ2-1
TGTGCCAGCAGCTTCCAGGACAGGGGGCAAGAGACCCAGTACTTC,CASSFQDRGQETQYF,NA,TRBD1,TRBV5-4,TRBJ2-5
TGTGCCAGCAGTTACAGGGGCCTTGGAAACACCATATATTTT,CASSYRGLGNTIYF,NA,NA,TRBV6-5,TRBJ1-3
TGTGCCAGTAGGCACTCCGGGACAGGGCGAAATCAGCCCCAGCATTTT,CASRHSGTGRNQPQHF,once,TRBD1,TRBV19,TRBJ1-5
TGTGCCAGTAGTAGGCGGGAAAACTATGGCTACACCTTC,CASSRRENYGYTF,NA,NA,TRBV19,TRBJ1-2
TGCGCCAGCAGAGACAGGGGGGATTATAATTCACCCCTCCACTTT,CASRDRGDYNSPLHF,NA,TRBD1,TRBV5-1,TRBJ1-6
TGTGCCAGCAGCCCCCAGTGGGGCGGTCAGCCCCAGCATTTT,CASSPQWGGQPQHF,NA,NA,TRBV5-5,TRBJ1-5
TGTGCCATCAGTGAGTCATTAAGTATTATGCGGAACACTGAAGCTTTCTTT,CAISESLSIMRNTEAFF,NA,NA,TRBV10-3,TRBJ1-1